The T cell receptor beta chain under discussion was sequenced for a study of blood T cell repertoires in COVID-19. Sequencing was performed with immunoSEQ multiplex PCR; in TCRdb, only in-frame clones are kept and a portion is missing. The sample holds roughly 71,000 clones; approximately 85% are singletons and the top ten take around 23%. V dropped 4 bases and J dropped 3 bases, with 12 bases sitting between them. The length of the CDR3 is 15 residues. In germline, CDR1 is SNHLY, CDR2 FYNNEI. This TCR derives from a man aged 50 to 59 with acute or convalescent COVID-19. V and J are TRBV2 and TRBJ1-4, with D possibly matching TRBD1 (5 bases). Sequencing was performed on peripheral blood. The CDR3 spells CASSAQGTPNEKLFF. The CDR3 nucleotides read TGTGCCAGCAGTGCCCAGGGAACTCCTAATGAAAAACTGTTTTTT.